Presented here are 26 T cell receptor beta chains from one specimen sequenced in a study of blood T cell repertoires in COVID-19. TCRdb's table, derived via immunoSEQ multiplex PCR, lists solely in-frame clones and lacks some. This table has fewer than 300,000 clones, approximately 89% appearing once. The sequencing input was peripheral blood. Receptors were obtained from a woman between 50 and 59 years old with acute or convalescent COVID-19.

The chain carries TRBV27 and TRBJ1-5, with D possibly TRBD1 on 5 matching bases. Trimming stripped 0 bases from V and 7 bases from J, with 19 bases between. Germline V gene data show CDR1 as MNHEY and CDR2 as SMNVEV (reference sequence). The CDR3 length is 17 residues. The CDR3, as DNA: TGTGCCAGCAGTTTATCGATTTCGGGTTTAGGACACCAGCCCCAGCATTTT. The encoded protein is CASSLSISGLGHQPQHF.

CDR3 sequence reads: CASSMRTGAGKGQYF. In DNA, the CDR3 is TGTGCCAGCAGCATGCGGACAGGGGCCGGGAAGGGGCAGTACTTC. This chain uses TRBV13 with TRBJ2-7; TRBD1 aligns across 9 bases. Per the germline V gene, CDR1 is PRHDT and CDR2 is FYEKMQ (reference sequence). The CDR3 is made up of 15 amino acids. V trimming: 5 bases; J trimming: 9 bases; junction bases outside the gene matches: 14.

This rearrangement joins TRBV5-1 to TRBJ2-3; D may be TRBD1 (5 bases). V lost 1 base, J lost 1 base, and 10 bases lay in between. The CDR3 has 15 residues. Germline lookup yields CDR1 SGHRS and CDR2 YFSETQ. CDR3 sequence reads: CASSLPQGGTDTQYF. For the CDR3, the DNA is TGCGCCAGCAGCTTGCCCCAAGGGGGCACAGATACGCAGTATTTT.

The rearrangement joins TRBV3-1 (or the pseudogene TRBV3-2) to TRBJ1-6, with 10 bases aligning to TRBD1. Germline V gene sequence: CDR1 LGHDT, CDR2 YNNKEL (reference sequence). The trim removed 6 bases at V and 9 bases at J, leaving 5 bases unmatched. CDR3 length: 14 amino acids. CDR3 loop: CASRAGTGVSPLHF. Here the CDR3 DNA reads TGTGCCAGCAGGGCCGGGACAGGGGTTTCACCCCTCCACTTT.

J is TRBJ2-7 and V is TRBV10-2; 7 bases fit TRBD1. This CDR3 comprises 14 residues. Germline V lookup: CDR1 WSHSY, CDR2 SAAADI. J gave up 4 bases and V 3 bases, and 6 bases lay outside the gene matches. The CDR3 region is CASSDTRGLYEQYF. As DNA, the CDR3 is TGCGCCAGCAGTGATACCAGGGGGTTATACGAGCAGTACTTC.

The genes are TRBV30 and TRBJ2-2; 10 bases agree with TRBD2. CDR3 length equals 17 residues. Germline-derived CDR1 and CDR2 are GTSNPN and SVGIG (reference sequence). The V and J ends lost 0 bases and 7 bases, in that order; junction bases with no gene match: 11. The DNA of the CDR3 is TGTGCCTGGAGTGTACAATCTAGCGGGAGTTGGGTCGGGGAGCTGTTTTTT. It codes for CAWSVQSSGSWVGELFF.

This clone was observed once. The chain carries TRBV24-1 and TRBJ2-5; 9 nucleotides align to TRBD1. J was trimmed by 0 bases and V by 2 bases; bases with no gene match: 3. This CDR3 comprises 16 residues. In germline, CDR1 is KGHDR, CDR2 SFDVKD. Here the CDR3 reads CATSDYGTGYQETQYF. The CDR3 DNA reads TGTGCCACCAGTGATTACGGGACAGGGTACCAAGAGACCCAGTACTTC.

V gene TRBV18 combines with J gene TRBJ1-5, with TRBD1 matching over 8 bases. Germline CDR1 is KGHSH and CDR2 is LQKENI. The CDR3 is made up of 13 amino acids. Trimming took 8 bases from V and 4 from J; bases not matched to a gene: 4. Written as DNA, the CDR3 is TGTGCCAGCGCAGGGGGCGGAAATCAGCCCCAGCATTTT. It translates to CASAGGGNQPQHF.

As to this clone: At one boundary the junction diverges from the germline segment, which might be a read error. CDR3 loop: CASSSPYQQYF. The CDR3 bases are TGTGCCAGCAGTTCACCCTACCAGCAGTACTTC. This chain joins TRBV28 and TRBJ2-7; D gene uncertain. CDR1 is MDHEN and CDR2 is SYDVKM in the germline V gene. The CDR3 consists of 11 residues.

J is TRBJ2-1 and V is TRBV7-2; the match to TRBD2 covers 8 bases. CDR3 length: 18 amino acids. From germline, CDR1 is SGHTA and CDR2 FQGNSA. Trimming at V came to 5 bases and at J to 3 bases, leaving 15 bases not matched to a gene. CDR3 nucleotides: TGTGCCAGCAGCGGGAGGGGTGGGGGACTAGGTAACTACAATGAGCAGTTCTTC. Amino acid sequence: CASSGRGGGLGNYNEQFF.

The V and J genes are TRBV28 and TRBJ2-7; TRBD1 might be the D (5 bases). The CDR3 is 11 amino acids. Per germline, CDR1 MDHEN and CDR2 SYDVKM. The V end was cut by 6 bases, the J end by 8 bases, with 11 bases between. The CDR3 DNA reads as TGTGCCAGCAGGTCAGGGTCTAAGCAGTACTTC. This gives the protein CASRSGSKQYF.

The DNA for the CDR3 is TGCGCCAGCCCCCGTTCACCCCTCCACTTT. Residues: CASPRSPLHF. The chain employs TRBV23-1 and TRBJ1-6; D gene unclear. TRBV23-1 is marked as an open reading frame, function uncertain. V was trimmed by 8 bases and J by 9 bases, leaving 5 bases between them. The CDR3 has 10 amino acids.

This chain connects TRBV6-6 to TRBJ1-1; 10 bases fit TRBD1. CDR3 length equals 12 residues. Trimming cost V 8 bases and J 8 bases; bases outside gene matches: 5. Germline assignment: CDR1 MNHNY and CDR2 SVGAGI (reference sequence). The CDR3 DNA follows: TGTGCCAGCGGACGACAGGGGGCGGAAGCTTTCTTT. Translation: CASGRQGAEAFF.

The DNA of the CDR3 is TGTGCCAGCTCACCATTCCCTAGCGGGACCCAAGAGACCCAGTACTTC. This translates into CASSPFPSGTQETQYF. The V and J genes are TRBV18 and TRBJ2-5, with TRBD2 matching 9 bases. The trim removed 2 bases at V and 1 base at J, leaving 5 bases unmatched. Germline lookup yields CDR1 KGHSH and CDR2 LQKENI. This CDR3 region has 16 residues. Complete variable domain (other parts from reference TRBV18 and TRBJ2-5): NAGVMQNPRHLVRRRGQEARLRCSPMKGHSHVYWYRQLPEEGLKFMVYLQKENIIDESGMPKERFSAEFPKEGPSILRIQQVVRGDSAAYFCASSPFPSGTQETQYFGPGTRLLVL.

The chain links TRBV24-1 to TRBJ1-5, with TRBD1 identical over 10 bases. CDR1 KGHDR and CDR2 SFDVKD come from the germline V gene. The length of the CDR3 is 17 residues. Trimming took 3 bases from V and 4 from J; bases not matched to a gene: 8. The CDR3 DNA reads as TGTGCCACCAGTGATCCCCGGACAGGGGGAAATAATCAGCCCCAGCATTTT. Its protein is CATSDPRTGGNNQPQHF.

The CDR3 DNA follows: TGTGCCAGCATGTCCAGCGGCGAGCAGTACTTC. This translates into CASMSSGEQYF. V gene TRBV6-5 combines with J gene TRBJ2-7, with a weak D call TRBD2 (5 bases). From germline, CDR1 is MNHEY and CDR2 SVGAGI. The CDR3 loop spans 11 amino acids. V lost 7 bases, J lost 6 bases, and 10 bases lay in between.

Only one count was recorded for this clone. The chain links TRBV6-5 to TRBJ1-4, with D possibly being TRBD1 (5 bases). Germline lookup yields CDR1 MNHEY and CDR2 SVGAGI. The V and J ends lost 5 bases and 0 bases respectively, with 10 bases between them. This CDR3 contains 15 residues. The CDR3 is CASSRQRATNEKLFF. Written as DNA, the CDR3 is TGTGCCAGCAGTCGACAGCGTGCAACTAATGAAAAACTGTTTTTT.

This rearrangement joins TRBV6-1 to TRBJ2-2, with 7 bases that match TRBD1. This CDR3 is built from 15 residues. CDR1 and CDR2 from the germline V gene are MNHNS and SASEGT. Unmatched junction bases numbered 6, after V lost 2 bases and J lost 6 bases. The CDR3 loop reads CASSEIGQAAGELFF. The CDR3 nucleotides read TGTGCCAGCAGTGAAATTGGACAGGCCGCCGGGGAGCTGTTTTTT.

The chain recombines TRBV5-5 with TRBJ1-2; no firm D call. This CDR3 spans 13 amino acids. Trimming shortened V by 0 bases and J by 2 bases, and 5 bases separated the two germline ends. Germline assignment: CDR1 SGHKS and CDR2 YYEKEE (reference sequence). CDR3 in amino acids: CASSLGPNYGYTF. CDR3 in DNA: TGTGCCAGCAGCTTGGGTCCAAACTATGGCTACACCTTC.

This chain connects TRBV4-2 to TRBJ1-4, with 9 bases lining up with TRBD1. Germline-derived CDR1 and CDR2 are LGHNA and YNFKEQ. This CDR3 region has 16 residues. With 4 bases clipped from V and 6 bases from J, the junction kept 9 bases outside the gene matches. The DNA for the CDR3 is TGTGCCAGCAGCCTCGCCCCTGACAGGGGGGATGAAAAACTGTTTTTT. This gives the protein CASSLAPDRGDEKLFF.

The chain couples TRBV24-1 to TRBJ2-1; 14 bases match TRBD2. The CDR3 totals 18 residues. Looked up from germline, CDR1 is KGHDR and CDR2 is SFDVKD. V dropped 7 bases and J dropped 0; count of bases not matched to a gene: 7. CDR3 sequence reads: CATSSGTSGRHSYNEQFF. Here the CDR3 DNA reads TGTGCCACCAGCTCCGGGACTAGCGGGAGACACTCCTACAATGAGCAGTTCTTC.

The chain employs TRBV5-8 and TRBJ2-5, with a tentative D call TRBD2 (5 bases). Trimming took 6 bases from V and 3 from J, leaving 15 bases between them. This CDR3 is built from 14 residues. Germline assignment: CDR1 SGHTS and CDR2 YDEGEE. The CDR3 region is CASTKGWREETQYF. In nucleotides, the CDR3 is TGTGCCAGCACAAAAGGTTGGCGGGAAGAGACCCAGTACTTC. The full variable domain, completed using reference TRBV5-8 and TRBJ2-5, is EAGVTQSPTHLIKTRGQQATLRCSPISGHTSVYWYQQALGLGLQFLLWYDEGEERNRGNFPPRFSGRQFPNYSSELNVNALELEDSALYLCASTKGWREETQYFGPGTRLLVL.

On this clone itself: The same CDR3 also results from other DNA sequences found in this sample. The chain is built from TRBV19 and TRBJ1-2; a possible D gene is TRBD1 (6 bases). With 2 bases removed from V and 3 bases from J, the gap between germline ends came to 7 bases. Germline V gene lookup returns CDR1 LNHDA and CDR2 SQIVND (reference sequence). The CDR3 loop spans 13 amino acids. This CDR3 is CASSISGDYGYTF. Written as DNA, the CDR3 is TGTGCCAGTAGTATATCAGGGGACTATGGCTACACCTTC.

The V gene is TRBV11-2, the J gene TRBJ2-2, with D unresolved. With 0 bases removed from V and 4 bases from J, the gap between germline ends came to 3 bases. Germline CDR1 reads SGHAT; CDR2 reads FQNNGV. The CDR3 runs to 13 residues. The CDR3 here is CASSLELTGELFF. CDR3 nucleotides: TGTGCCAGCAGCTTAGAACTCACCGGGGAGCTGTTTTTT.

Many counts were recorded for this clone. The same CDR3 is also encoded by other DNA sequences in this sample. The CDR3, as DNA: TGTGCCAGCAGCTTAGTTAGTCGCACCTACGAGCAGTACTTC. Encoded protein: CASSLVSRTYEQYF. This chain uses TRBV7-2 with TRBJ2-7; D is unclear. CDR1 SGHTA and CDR2 FQGNSA come from the germline V gene. The CDR3 has 14 residues. V was pared by 1 base and J by 2 bases, with 9 bases between.

Turning to this clone: This CDR3 is also generated by other DNA sequences in the sample. The chain couples TRBV9 to TRBJ2-3; TRBD1 is a possible D gene (6 bases). CDR1 SGDLS and CDR2 YYNGEE come from the germline V gene. This CDR3 comprises 15 residues. Trimming shortened V by 0 bases and J by 1 base, and 9 bases separated the two germline ends. The CDR3 is CASSVGSGGTDTQYF. Here the CDR3 DNA reads TGTGCCAGCAGCGTAGGGTCAGGGGGCACAGATACGCAGTATTTT.